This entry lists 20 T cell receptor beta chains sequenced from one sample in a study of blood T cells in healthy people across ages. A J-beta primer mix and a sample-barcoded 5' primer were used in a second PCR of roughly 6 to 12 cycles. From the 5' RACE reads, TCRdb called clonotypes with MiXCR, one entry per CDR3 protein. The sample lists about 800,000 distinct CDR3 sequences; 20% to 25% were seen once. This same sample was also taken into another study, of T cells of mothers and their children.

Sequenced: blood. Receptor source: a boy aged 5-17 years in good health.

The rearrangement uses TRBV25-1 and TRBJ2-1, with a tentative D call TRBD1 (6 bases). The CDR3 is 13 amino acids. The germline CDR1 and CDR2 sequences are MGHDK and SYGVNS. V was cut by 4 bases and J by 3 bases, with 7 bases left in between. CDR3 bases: TGTGCCAGCAGTGTGGGACACTACAATGAGCAGTTCTTC. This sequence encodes CASSVGHYNEQFF.

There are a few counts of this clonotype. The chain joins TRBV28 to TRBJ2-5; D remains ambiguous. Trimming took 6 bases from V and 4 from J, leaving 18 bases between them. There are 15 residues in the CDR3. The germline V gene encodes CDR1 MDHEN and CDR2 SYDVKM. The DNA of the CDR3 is TGTGCCAGCAGCCTTCTCCGGGCCCACGGAGAGACCCAGTACTTC. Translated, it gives CASSLLRAHGETQYF.

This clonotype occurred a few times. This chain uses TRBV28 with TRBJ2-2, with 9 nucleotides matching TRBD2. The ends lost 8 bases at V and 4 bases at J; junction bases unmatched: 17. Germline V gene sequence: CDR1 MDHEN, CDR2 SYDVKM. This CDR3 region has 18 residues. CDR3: CASWYRGPAGGGTGELFF. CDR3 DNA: TGTGCCAGCTGGTATAGGGGCCCCGCGGGGGGGGGCACCGGGGAGCTGTTTTTT. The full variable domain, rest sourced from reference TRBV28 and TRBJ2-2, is DVKVTQSSRYLVKRTGEKVFLECVQDMDHENMFWYRQDPGLGLRLIYFSYDVKMKEKGDIPEGYSVSREKKERFSLILESASTNQTSMYLCASWYRGPAGGGTGELFFGEGSRLTVL.

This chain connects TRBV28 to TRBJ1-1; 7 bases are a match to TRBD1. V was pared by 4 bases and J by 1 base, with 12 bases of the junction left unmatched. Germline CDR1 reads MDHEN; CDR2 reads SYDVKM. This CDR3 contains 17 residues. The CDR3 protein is CASSSRGRGVSNTEAFF. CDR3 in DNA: TGTGCCAGCAGTTCGAGGGGGCGCGGGGTTTCGAACACTGAAGCTTTCTTT.

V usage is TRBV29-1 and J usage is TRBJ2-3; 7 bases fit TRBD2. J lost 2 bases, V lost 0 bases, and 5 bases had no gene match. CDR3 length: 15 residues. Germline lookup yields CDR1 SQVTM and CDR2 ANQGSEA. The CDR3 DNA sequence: TGCAGCGTTGAAGATGGGGGGGAAACCACAGATACGCAGTATTTT. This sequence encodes CSVEDGGETTDTQYF.

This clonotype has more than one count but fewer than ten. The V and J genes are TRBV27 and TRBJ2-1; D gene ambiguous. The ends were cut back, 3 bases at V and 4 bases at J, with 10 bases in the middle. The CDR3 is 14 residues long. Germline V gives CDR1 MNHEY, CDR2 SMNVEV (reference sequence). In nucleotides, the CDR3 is TGTGCCAGCAGTTTTCGACCTTATTACAATGAGCAGTTCTTC. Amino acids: CASSFRPYYNEQFF.

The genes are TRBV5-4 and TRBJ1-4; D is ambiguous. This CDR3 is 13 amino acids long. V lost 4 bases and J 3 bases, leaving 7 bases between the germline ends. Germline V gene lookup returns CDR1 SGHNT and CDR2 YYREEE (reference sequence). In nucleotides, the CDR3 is TGTGCCAGCAGCCCGAAAGCTAATGAAAAACTGTTTTTT. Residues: CASSPKANEKLFF.

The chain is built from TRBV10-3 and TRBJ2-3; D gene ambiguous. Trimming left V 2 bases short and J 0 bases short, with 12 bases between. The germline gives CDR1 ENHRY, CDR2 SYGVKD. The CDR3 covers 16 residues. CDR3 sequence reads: CAISEPWIGSTDTQYF. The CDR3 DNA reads TGTGCCATCAGTGAGCCGTGGATAGGGAGCACAGATACGCAGTATTTT.

The CDR3 protein is CSVEDPDSYGYTF. CDR3 DNA sequence: TGCAGCGTTGAAGATCCGGACAGCTATGGCTACACCTTC. This chain connects TRBV29-1 to TRBJ1-2; TRBD1 might be the D (6 bases). Germline lookup yields CDR1 SQVTM and CDR2 ANQGSEA. The CDR3 consists of 13 residues. V was shortened by 0 bases and J by 4 bases, with 9 bases between the two germline ends. The entire variable domain, with the rest obtained from reference TRBV29-1 and TRBJ1-2, is as follows: SAVISQKPSRDICQRGTSLTIQCQVDSQVTMMFWYRQQPGQSLTLIATANQGSEATYESGFVIDKFPISRPNLTFSTLTVSNMSPEDSSIYLCSVEDPDSYGYTFGSGTRLTVV.

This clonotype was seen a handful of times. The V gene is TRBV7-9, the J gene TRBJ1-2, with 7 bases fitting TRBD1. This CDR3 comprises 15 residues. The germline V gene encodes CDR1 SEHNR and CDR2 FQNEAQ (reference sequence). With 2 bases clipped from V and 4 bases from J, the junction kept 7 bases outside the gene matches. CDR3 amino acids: CASSLTGQPLYGYTF. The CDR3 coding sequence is TGTGCCAGCAGCTTAACGGGACAGCCTCTCTATGGCTACACCTTC.

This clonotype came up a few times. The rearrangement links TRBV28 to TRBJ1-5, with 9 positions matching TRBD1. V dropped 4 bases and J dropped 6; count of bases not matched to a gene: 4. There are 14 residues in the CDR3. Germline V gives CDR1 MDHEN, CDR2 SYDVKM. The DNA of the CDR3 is TGTGCCAGCAGTTGGGGGACAGGGTTTCAGCCCCAGCATTTT. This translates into CASSWGTGFQPQHF.

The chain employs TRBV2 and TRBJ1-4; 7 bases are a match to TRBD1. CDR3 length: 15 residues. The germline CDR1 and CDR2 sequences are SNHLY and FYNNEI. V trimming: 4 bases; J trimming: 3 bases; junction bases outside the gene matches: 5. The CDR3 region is CASSGQGLANEKLFF. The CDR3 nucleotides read TGTGCCAGCAGTGGACAGGGTCTGGCTAATGAAAAACTGTTTTTT.

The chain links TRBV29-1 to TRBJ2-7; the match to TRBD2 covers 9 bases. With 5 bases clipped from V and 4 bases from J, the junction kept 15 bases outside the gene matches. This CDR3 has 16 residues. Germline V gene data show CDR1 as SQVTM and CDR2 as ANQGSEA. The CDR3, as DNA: TGCAGCGTTTTCTCCCCCGTTAGCGGGGGACTTTACGAGCAGTACTTC. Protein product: CSVFSPVSGGLYEQYF.

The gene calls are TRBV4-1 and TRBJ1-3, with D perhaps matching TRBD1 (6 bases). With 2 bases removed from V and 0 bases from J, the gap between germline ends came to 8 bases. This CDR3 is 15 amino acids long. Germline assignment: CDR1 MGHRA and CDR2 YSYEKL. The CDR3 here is CASSQQGGSGNTIYF. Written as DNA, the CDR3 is TGCGCCAGCAGCCAACAAGGGGGCTCTGGAAACACCATATATTTT.

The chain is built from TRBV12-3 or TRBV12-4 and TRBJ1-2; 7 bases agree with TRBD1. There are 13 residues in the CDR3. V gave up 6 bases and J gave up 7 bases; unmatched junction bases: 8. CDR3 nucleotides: TGTGCCAGCAGAAAAGACAGGGTTGGTGGCTACACCTTC. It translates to CASRKDRVGGYTF.

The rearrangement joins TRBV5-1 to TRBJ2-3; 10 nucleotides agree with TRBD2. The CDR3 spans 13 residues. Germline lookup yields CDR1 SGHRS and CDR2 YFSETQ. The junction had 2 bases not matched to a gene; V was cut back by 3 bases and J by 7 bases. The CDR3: CASSWGLANTQYF. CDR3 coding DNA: TGCGCCAGCAGCTGGGGACTAGCGAATACGCAGTATTTT.

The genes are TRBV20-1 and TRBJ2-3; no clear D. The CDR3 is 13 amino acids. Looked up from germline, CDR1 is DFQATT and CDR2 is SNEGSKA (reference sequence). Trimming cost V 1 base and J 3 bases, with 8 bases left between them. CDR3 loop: CSARVMRTDTQYF. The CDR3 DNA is TGCAGTGCTAGAGTGATGAGGACAGATACGCAGTATTTT.

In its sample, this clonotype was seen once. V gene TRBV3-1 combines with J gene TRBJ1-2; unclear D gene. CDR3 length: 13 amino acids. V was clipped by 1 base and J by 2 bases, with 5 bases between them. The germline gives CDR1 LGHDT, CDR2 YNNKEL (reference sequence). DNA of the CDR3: TGTGCCAGCAGCCAAGTCAGAAACTATGGCTACACCTTC. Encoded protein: CASSQVRNYGYTF.

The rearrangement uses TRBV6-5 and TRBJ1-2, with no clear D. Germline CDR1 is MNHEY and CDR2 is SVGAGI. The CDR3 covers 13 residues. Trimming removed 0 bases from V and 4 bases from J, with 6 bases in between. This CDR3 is CASSYSRAYGYTF. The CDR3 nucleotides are TGTGCCAGCAGTTACTCGAGGGCCTATGGCTACACCTTC.

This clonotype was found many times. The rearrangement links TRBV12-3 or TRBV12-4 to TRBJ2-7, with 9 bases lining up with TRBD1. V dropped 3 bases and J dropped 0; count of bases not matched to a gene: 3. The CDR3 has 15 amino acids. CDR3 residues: CASSFGTGSSYEQYF. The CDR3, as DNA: TGTGCCAGCAGTTTTGGGACAGGGAGCTCCTACGAGCAGTACTTC.